This TCR beta chain was retrieved from a study of long-term antiretroviral therapy in people with HIV. immunoSEQ v3.0 was run at survey level. Only in-frame clones appear in the TCRdb table, and some are missing; sequencing was by immunoSEQ multiplex PCR. The sample lists 25,000 to 35,000 clones, 80% to 95% occurring once. CDR1 SEHNR and CDR2 FQNEAQ come from the germline V gene (reference sequence). CDR3 length: 14 residues. The ends were cut back, 1 base at V and 6 bases at J, with 12 bases in the middle. The chain links TRBV7-9 to TRBJ1-2, with D hard to call. Sequenced here: unsorted PBMCs, sampled 3.1 years after starting antiretroviral therapy. The receptor comes from a man aged 18 to 30 with HIV. The CDR3 is CASSLETRSDGYTF. The CDR3 DNA follows: TGTGCCAGCAGCTTAGAGACACGGTCCGATGGCTACACCTTC. Drawing the rest from reference TRBV7-9 and TRBJ1-2, the complete variable domain is DTGVSQNPRHKITKRGQNVTFRCDPISEHNRLYWYRQTLGQGPEFLTYFQNEAQLEKSRLLSDRFSAERPKGSFSTLEIQRTEQGDSAMYLCASSLETRSDGYTFGSGTRLTVV.